These T cell receptor beta chains were read from a single sample in a study of blood T cell repertoires in COVID-19. Using immunoSEQ multiplex PCR, the repertoire was profiled, and TCRdb retains in-frame clones only, with some absent. The sample has hundreds of thousands of clones; 85% to 90% are singletons. Sequencing input: peripheral blood. The receptors were gathered from a woman in her 40s who had recovered from COVID-19. The CDR3 runs from the conserved cysteine through the conserved F or W. A D gene is named only where the DNA matches it firmly. Clone sizes are given selectively: once, few, many, or a class where the clone is expanded.

>TRBD2|TRBJ2-1|.|TRBV19
TGTGCCAGTAGTATCCCCCGGGCGGGGGGTCCCTACAATGAGCAGTTCTTC
CASSIPRAGGPYNEQFF
>TRBD1|TRBJ1-2|.|TRBV4-3
TGCGCCAGCAGCCAGGGGGACAGGGGGATCTATGGCTACACCTTC
CASSQGDRGIYGYTF
>TRBD2|TRBJ2-5|.|TRBV3-1/TRBV3-2
TGTGCCAGCAGCCTGCTAGCGGGGGCGAAAGAGACCCAGTACTTC
CASSLLAGAKETQYF
>TRBD1|TRBJ1-1|.|TRBV27
TGTGCCAGCAGTTGGACAGGGTCGAACACTGAAGCTTTCTTT
CASSWTGSNTEAFF
>TRBD2|TRBJ2-1|.|TRBV7-3
TGTGCCAGCAGCTTAATTGGCGGGGGGCCCAATGAGCAGTTCTTC
CASSLIGGGPNEQFF
>.|TRBJ1-5|.|TRBV4-1
TGCGCCAGCAGCCCTATAACAGGGCGATATAGCAATCAGCCCCAGCATTTT
CASSPITGRYSNQPQHF
>TRBD1|TRBJ2-5|once|TRBV12-3/TRBV12-4
TGTGCCAGCAGCCCGGACAGGGGAAAGACCCAGTACTTC
CASSPDRGKTQYF
>TRBD2|TRBJ2-1|.|TRBV9
TGTGCCAGCACCACTTACGCGGGGGGGACCAATGAGCAGTTCTTC
CASTTYAGGTNEQFF
>.|TRBJ2-3|.|TRBV5-6
TGTGCCAGCAGCTTGGGACCCAGGGGAAGTCTGTATTTT
CASSLGPRGSLYF
>TRBD1|TRBJ1-2|.|TRBV5-4
TGTGCCAGCAGCTTGAAAGACAGGGAAAACTATGGCTACACCTTC
CASSLKDRENYGYTF
>TRBD2|TRBJ2-1|.|TRBV4-3
TGCGCCAGCAGCCACCTACCGACTAGCGGGACGTACAATGAGCAGTTCTTC
CASSHLPTSGTYNEQFF
>TRBD1|TRBJ2-7|.|TRBV4-3
TGCGCCAGCAGCCAAGAGGTGGCACAGGGGGCTGGTGAGCAGTACTTC
CASSQEVAQGAGEQYF
>TRBD2|TRBJ2-5|once|TRBV9
TGTGCCAGCAGCGTAGATAGGGCTAGCGGGGGGGCCGAGCAAGAGACCCAGTACTTC
CASSVDRASGGAEQETQYF
>.|TRBJ1-2|.|TRBV11-2
TGTGCCAGCAGCCCACGACAGTTTAACTATGGCTACACCTTC
CASSPRQFNYGYTF
>.|TRBJ1-2|.|TRBV3-1/TRBV3-2
TGTGCCAGCAGCCTTGCTGCAGGGTGGGACTATGGCTACACCTTC
CASSLAAGWDYGYTF
>.|TRBJ2-7|once|TRBV18
TGTGCCAGCTCTCTGGACACCACCTACGAGCAGTACTTC
CASSLDTTYEQYF
>.|TRBJ2-1|.|TRBV9
TGTGCCAGCAGCCCCCAAGGGGGTTCCTACAATGAGCAGTTCTTC
CASSPQGGSYNEQFF
>TRBD2|TRBJ2-5|.|TRBV3-1/TRBV3-2
TGTGCCAGCAGCCGGACTAGCGGGGAGGAGACCCAGTACTTC
CASSRTSGEETQYF
>.|TRBJ1-5|.|TRBV6-6
TGTGCCAGCAGTTACAAGGGGAATCAGCCCCAGCATTTT
CASSYKGNQPQHF
>TRBD1|TRBJ1-2|.|TRBV6-5
TGTGCCAGCAGTAGGGACAGGGTTAGTGGCTACACCTTC
CASSRDRVSGYTF
>TRBD1|TRBJ1-2|.|TRBV18
TGTGCCAGCTCACCACTAGGACAGGGGGCCTATGGCTACACCTTC
CASSPLGQGAYGYTF
>.|TRBJ2-7|.|TRBV15
TGTGCCACCAGCAGAGATAGTGCGTACGAGCAGTACTTC
CATSRDSAYEQYF
>.|TRBJ2-4|.|TRBV3-1/TRBV3-2
TGTGCCAGCAGCCAAGGAGCGGGAGCCAAAAACATTCAGTACTTC
CASSQGAGAKNIQYF
>TRBD2|TRBJ2-1|once|TRBV7-6
TGTGCCAGCAGCGGACTAGCGGGGGACAATGAGCAGTTCTTC
CASSGLAGDNEQFF
>.|TRBJ2-2|.|TRBV6-5
TGTGCCAGCAGTTACGCAGGGACCGGGGAGCTGTTTTTT
CASSYAGTGELFF
>.|TRBJ2-5|.|TRBV21-1
TGTGCCAGCAGCAGTAACCGCGGGGGCGCAGAGACCCAGTACTTC
CASSSNRGGAETQYF
>TRBD1|TRBJ1-3|.|TRBV11-2
TGTGCCAGCAGCTTCTTACAGGGGGCTGCCTTCGGAAACACCATATATTTT
CASSFLQGAAFGNTIYF
>.|TRBJ2-5|.|TRBV3-1/TRBV3-2
TGTGCCAGCAGCCATTTTTTTCAGGGAATGGAGACCCAGTACTTC
CASSHFFQGMETQYF
>.|TRBJ1-1|.|TRBV11-2
TGTGCCAGCAGCTTAGGAACGGGACTAAACACTGAAGCTTTCTTT
CASSLGTGLNTEAFF
>TRBD1|TRBJ2-5|.|TRBV9
TGTGCCAGCAGCGCTTCCGGGACAGGGGCTTCGAGGGAGACCCAGTACTTC
CASSASGTGASRETQYF
>.|TRBJ2-1|.|TRBV19
TGTGCCAGTAGCCCCGTTTGGCAGGGGAACAATGAGCAGTTCTTC
CASSPVWQGNNEQFF
>TRBD1|TRBJ1-2|.|TRBV9
TGTGCCAGCAGCGTAGTTCAGGGGGAACGGGATGGCTACACCTTC
CASSVVQGERDGYTF
>.|TRBJ1-2|few|TRBV12-3/TRBV12-4
TGTGCCAGCAGTCCGCAGGGGTCCTATGGCTACACCTTC
CASSPQGSYGYTF
>TRBD2|TRBJ2-1|.|TRBV5-1
TGCGCCAGCAGCTTGGTCCTAGCGGGGGGCGCAGGGGAGCAGTTCTTC
CASSLVLAGGAGEQFF
>.|TRBJ2-3|.|TRBV4-1
TGCGCCAGCAGCCAACAGGAAACAGATACGCAGTATTTT
CASSQQETDTQYF
>.|TRBJ1-3|.|TRBV7-9
TGTGCCAGCAGCTTCTTCCGGGACTCTGGAAACACCATATATTTT
CASSFFRDSGNTIYF
>TRBD1|TRBJ1-2|few|TRBV5-6
TGTGCCAGCAGCCGACGTCAGACAGGGGGATGGAGCTACACCTTC
CASSRRQTGGWSYTF
>.|TRBJ2-5|once|TRBV5-5
TGTGCCAGCAGCACAGTAGGGACAAAGAGGGAGACCCAGTACTTC
CASSTVGTKRETQYF
>.|TRBJ2-3|.|TRBV5-5
TGTGCCAGCAGCCCCAAGCGGTCAAACGGGCACGGTACGCAGTATTTT
CASSPKRSNGHGTQYF
>.|TRBJ2-7|.|TRBV7-2
TGTGCCAGCAGCTCGCACGACTCAGCTCTTTACGAGCAGTACTTC
CASSSHDSALYEQYF
>.|TRBJ1-4|.|TRBV7-3
TGTGCCAGCAGCTTAAAGAAATTAGCCCGGGACACCCAACGAAAAACTGTTTTT
CASSLKKLARDTQRKTVF
>.|TRBJ1-3|.|TRBV2
TGTGCCAGCAGTGAAGTGGGACTTACTGGAAACACCATATATTTT
CASSEVGLTGNTIYF
>TRBD1|TRBJ2-3|.|TRBV2
TGTGCCAGCAGGGGACAGGAGGCAGATACGCAGTATTTT
CASRGQEADTQYF
>.|TRBJ2-7|.|TRBV3-1/TRBV3-2
TGTGCCAGCAGCTATACCGGGGGATACGAGCAGTACTTC
CASSYTGGYEQYF
>.|TRBJ1-1|once|TRBV18
TGTGCCAGCTCACCGCTGGGGGCCGAACATTACACTGAAGCTTTCTTT
CASSPLGAEHYTEAFF
>.|TRBJ1-3|once|TRBV11-2
TGTGCCAGCCGCAGGAGGGCGGAAGGAAACACCATATATTTT
CASRRRAEGNTIYF
>.|TRBJ2-1|.|TRBV2
TGTGCCAGCAGTGCTGTTAGCTCCTACAATGAGCAGTTCTTC
CASSAVSSYNEQFF
>.|TRBJ1-1|.|TRBV6-2/TRBV6-3
TGTGCCAGCAGTTACTCGAACAGTGAGCACACTGAAGCTTTCTTT
CASSYSNSEHTEAFF
>.|TRBJ1-2|.|TRBV11-2
TGTGCCAGCAGCTTAGGTGTGGGAGCTAACTATGGCTACACCTTC
CASSLGVGANYGYTF
>.|TRBJ2-1|.|TRBV5-1
TGCGCCAGCAGCGGTCAGGGATCCCGAACATACAATGAGCAGTTCTTC
CASSGQGSRTYNEQFF
>.|TRBJ1-5|.|TRBV6-6
TGTGCCAGCAGTAGCGTTAGCAGCAATCAGCCCCAGCATTTT
CASSSVSSNQPQHF
>.|TRBJ1-5|.|TRBV3-1/TRBV3-2
TGTGCCAGCAGCCCCCGCGGTCAGCCCCAGCATTTT
CASSPRGQPQHF
>.|TRBJ1-6|.|TRBV15
TGTGCCACCAGCAGAGATGGGAGGGGCTGGAATTCACCCCTCCACTTT
CATSRDGRGWNSPLHF
>TRBD1|TRBJ2-1|.|TRBV25-1
TGTGCCAGCAGTGACGTAGGGACAGGGCGCTTGGATGAGCAGTTCTTC
CASSDVGTGRLDEQFF
>TRBD1|TRBJ2-7|.|TRBV6-6
TGTGCCAGCAGTACCGGACAGGGAGTGTACGAGCAGTACTTC
CASSTGQGVYEQYF
>.|TRBJ1-3|.|TRBV7-8
TGTGCCAGCAGCTTCCTCTCTGGAAACACCATATATTTT
CASSFLSGNTIYF
>.|TRBJ2-7|.|TRBV4-3
TGCGCCAGCAGCCGCGGCGGAGACCTCGGGGAGCAGTACTTC
CASSRGGDLGEQYF
>.|TRBJ1-4|.|TRBV4-3
TGCGCCAGCAGCCAAGCAGGACTGGGTGAAAAACTGTTTTTT
CASSQAGLGEKLFF
>.|TRBJ1-5|.|TRBV19
TGTGCCAGTAGTATACAAATTGGGTTGGAGATGGGCCAGCATTTT
CASSIQIGLEMGQHF